This T cell receptor (beta chain) was documented in a study of memory CD4+ T cells and cytomegalovirus serostatus. With respect to this clone: Its target is unknown.

General study findings and limits: A US-trained random forest predicted CMV serostatus with median AUC roughly 0.9. CD4+ memory repertoires contained 67 of 164 reported CMV TCRbeta sequences.

Method: immunoSEQ multiplex PCR; TCRdb's copy keeps in-frame clones and lacks some. The table includes 55,000 to 65,000 clones, 80% to 90% detected once. Single viable CD3+CD4+CD8-CD45RO+ cells were sorted as the memory CD4+ T cells. CD4+ T cells were isolated by positive magnetic selection. This clonotype originated in an adult in good health and CMV-seronegative. The sequencing sample was made of memory CD4+ T cells from blood.

CDR3 sequence: CAITETGKGYTQYF. The CDR3 nucleotides are TGTGCCATCACCGAGACAGGGAAGGGATATACGCAGTATTTT. This chain uses TRBV10-3 with TRBJ2-3; TRBD1 aligns across 7 bases. Germline CDR1 ENHRY, CDR2 SYGVKD. V was pared by 7 bases and J by 7 bases, with 11 bases of the junction left unmatched. The CDR3 has 14 residues.